These 31 T cell receptor beta chains share one sample of origin, sequenced in a study of T cells in Graves' hyperthyroidism and ophthalmopathy. RNA transcripts provided the source from which TCR beta CDR3 regions were amplified. HTBI primers were employed in a first-round RT-PCR of the TCR CDR3. From the multiplex PCR reads, TCRdb called clonotypes with MiXCR, one entry per CDR3 protein. The repertoire holds roughly 740,000 distinct CDR3 sequences, with over 15% as singletons. Input material: blood. The receptors shown here come from a man between 18 and 35 years old with Graves' hyperthyroidism.

This clonotype was counted ten times or more. This chain joins TRBV12-3 or TRBV12-4 and TRBJ2-2, with no clear D. The V end lost 6 bases, the J end lost 6 bases, and 11 bases lay between the germline ends. The CDR3 runs 13 residues. The CDR3 is CASSLAKAGELFF. The CDR3 nucleotides are TGTGCCAGCAGCCTCGCCAAGGCCGGGGAGCTGTTTTTT.

The gene calls are TRBV6-2 or TRBV6-3 and TRBJ2-2; weak D call: TRBD2 (5 bases). V lost 7 bases to trimming and J lost 0 bases, with 15 bases between them. The CDR3 spans 16 residues. Germline CDR1 reads MNHEY; CDR2 reads SVGEGT. The CDR3 here is CASTPGSATNTGELFF. Written as DNA, the CDR3 is TGTGCCAGCACCCCGGGATCCGCTACGAACACCGGGGAGCTGTTTTTT.

This clonotype was observed a few times. This chain joins TRBV14 and TRBJ2-7, with D perhaps TRBD1 or TRBD2 (5 bases each). V lost 5 bases, J lost 3 bases, and 14 bases lay in between. The CDR3 spans 14 residues. Per the germline V gene, CDR1 is SGHDN and CDR2 is FVKESK. CDR3 coding DNA: TGTGCCAGCAGCAGGGACGGAGAGCTCTACGAGCAGTACTTC. As protein: CASSRDGELYEQYF.

This clonotype has ten or more counts. The chain is built from TRBV2 and TRBJ2-1; 7 nucleotides align to TRBD1. CDR3 length equals 11 residues. Germline assignment: CDR1 SNHLY and CDR2 FYNNEI. Germline trimming cut 7 bases from V and 11 bases from J; bases unmatched to any gene: 5. CDR3 residues: CASTPTGKQFF. CDR3 bases: TGTGCCAGCACACCGACAGGGAAGCAGTTCTTC.

This rearrangement joins TRBV12-3 or TRBV12-4 to TRBJ2-1; 11 positions agree with TRBD1. V lost 5 bases to trimming and J lost 8 bases; unmatched junction nucleotides: 11. The CDR3 extends over 16 amino acids. The CDR3 protein is CASSTGTGGGLDEQFF. CDR3 nucleotide sequence: TGTGCCAGCAGTACCGGGACAGGGGGGGGGTTGGATGAGCAGTTCTTC.

The rearrangement joins TRBV6-5 to TRBJ2-6; D is undetermined. V shed 1 base and J shed 4 bases, with 8 bases lying between them. Germline V gives CDR1 MNHEY, CDR2 SVGAGI. The CDR3 has 15 residues. CDR3 bases: TGTGCCAGCAGTTACTTCCTTGCGGGGGCCAACGTCCTGACTTTC. This codes for CASSYFLAGANVLTF.

The chain combines TRBV4-1 with TRBJ1-5; no clear D gene. The CDR3 extends over 15 amino acids. V shed 1 base and J shed 3 bases, with 10 bases lying between them. Germline CDR1 reads MGHRA; CDR2 reads YSYEKL. CDR3 DNA sequence: TGCGCCAGCAGCCAAGGGGTAGGGTACAATCAGCCCCAGCATTTT. Its protein is CASSQGVGYNQPQHF.

At least ten counts were recorded for this clonotype. This chain joins TRBV6-1 and TRBJ2-1; tentative D call: TRBD1 (5 bases). This CDR3 has 15 residues. The V end lost 6 bases, the J end lost 4 bases, and 16 bases lay between the germline ends. Germline lookup yields CDR1 MNHNS and CDR2 SASEGT. The CDR3 DNA reads as TGTGCCAGCAGAAAGGCCGACAGCAATTACAATGAGCAGTTCTTC. It is translated as CASRKADSNYNEQFF.

This rearrangement joins TRBV5-1 to TRBJ2-5; 16 bases match TRBD2. V gave up 1 base and J gave up 2 bases; unmatched junction bases: 5. The CDR3 runs to 18 residues. CDR1 and CDR2 from the germline V gene are SGHRS and YFSETQ. This chain's CDR3 is CASSLRGLAGGRQETQYF. DNA for the CDR3: TGCGCCAGCAGCTTGAGGGGACTAGCGGGAGGGCGGCAAGAGACCCAGTACTTC.

This clonotype came up many times. The rearrangement uses TRBV6-1 and TRBJ2-2, with 10 bases matching TRBD1. Germline CDR1 reads MNHNS; CDR2 reads SASEGT. Trimming at V came to 6 bases and at J to 6 bases, leaving 7 bases not matched to a gene. This CDR3 is 15 amino acids long. DNA for the CDR3: TGTGCCAGCAGCCAAGGGACAGGGGAGGCCGGGGAGCTGTTTTTT. It specifies CASSQGTGEAGELFF.

This clonotype was seen repeatedly, ten times or more. This rearrangement joins TRBV28 to TRBJ2-5; D not certain. The V gene's germline CDR1 is MDHEN and CDR2 SYDVKM. Trimming took off 1 base at V and 3 bases at J, with 9 bases between the two ends. The CDR3 is made up of 14 amino acids. CDR3 residues: CASSLYRSEETQYF. CDR3 in DNA: TGTGCCAGCAGTTTATATCGCAGTGAAGAGACCCAGTACTTC. The variable domain in full, with the rest retrieved from reference TRBV28 and TRBJ2-5, is DVKVTQSSRYLVKRTGEKVFLECVQDMDHENMFWYRQDPGLGLRLIYFSYDVKMKEKGDIPEGYSVSREKKERFSLILESASTNQTSMYLCASSLYRSEETQYFGPGTRLLVL.

The rearrangement links TRBV28 to TRBJ2-3; 8 bases are shared with TRBD2. Per the germline V gene, CDR1 is MDHEN and CDR2 is SYDVKM. The ends lost 8 bases at V and 0 bases at J; junction bases unmatched: 7. The CDR3 spans 15 residues. In DNA form, the CDR3 reads TGTGCCAGCCCACCTAGCGGGCGAAGCACAGATACGCAGTATTTT. It translates to CASPPSGRSTDTQYF.

The chain carries TRBV4-1 and TRBJ2-1; TRBD2 matches 12 bases. Germline CDR1 reads MGHRA; CDR2 reads YSYEKL. The CDR3 is 20 residues long. V was pared by 4 bases and J by 0 bases, with 13 bases of the junction left unmatched. The CDR3 region is CASSLPSGRVRASSYNEQFF. CDR3 nucleotide sequence: TGCGCCAGCAGCCTACCTAGCGGGAGGGTGAGGGCAAGCTCCTACAATGAGCAGTTCTTC.

This chain uses TRBV7-9 with TRBJ2-4; D perhaps matches TRBD2 (5 bases). The CDR3 runs 13 residues. The germline CDR1 and CDR2 sequences are SEHNR and FQNEAQ (reference sequence). Trimming removed 3 bases at V and 8 bases at J, with 11 bases between. The CDR3 DNA reads TGTGCCAGCAGCTTTGGCGTCGGGGACATTCAGTACTTC. Residues: CASSFGVGDIQYF.

The sample holds many counts of this clonotype. J is TRBJ2-7 and V is TRBV4-1, with a weak D call TRBD2 (6 bases). The V gene lost 3 bases and the J gene lost 2 bases, with 11 bases spanning the gap. This CDR3 contains 14 residues. Per germline, CDR1 MGHRA and CDR2 YSYEKL. The chain's CDR3 is CASSHTGTAYEQYF. CDR3 sequence (DNA): TGCGCCAGCAGCCACACCGGGACTGCCTACGAGCAGTACTTC.

This clonotype was seen many times. The CDR3 is CASSEADTQYF. The CDR3 nucleotides read TGTGCCAGCAGTGAGGCGGATACGCAGTATTTT. This chain joins TRBV2 and TRBJ2-3; D not resolved. The germline V gene encodes CDR1 SNHLY and CDR2 FYNNEI. This CDR3 has 11 amino acids. Trimming cost V 3 bases and J 6 bases, with 4 bases left between them. Looking up the rest from reference TRBV2 and TRBJ2-3 gives the full variable domain: EPEVTQTPSHQVTQMGQEVILRCVPISNHLYFYWYRQILGQKVEFLVSFYNNEISEKSEIFDDQFSVERPDGSNFTLKIRSTKLEDSAMYFCASSEADTQYFGPGTRLTVL.

This clonotype was observed many times. The chain joins TRBV3-1 to TRBJ2-1; 9 nucleotides agree with TRBD2. The CDR3 sequence is 17 residues long. Unmatched junction bases numbered 12, after V lost 5 bases and J lost 4 bases. Germline CDR1 reads LGHDT; CDR2 reads YNNKEL (reference sequence). As DNA, the CDR3 is TGTGCCAGCAGCGCTTGGGGGATAGCGGGGGCTTACAATGAGCAGTTCTTC. Amino acid sequence: CASSAWGIAGAYNEQFF.

This chain uses TRBV4-1 with TRBJ2-3, with 9 bases aligning to TRBD2. This CDR3 has 17 amino acids. Germline CDR1 reads MGHRA; CDR2 reads YSYEKL. J gave up 1 base and V 0 bases, and 5 bases lay outside the gene matches. The chain's CDR3 is CASSQDPGGRGTDTQYF. The DNA of the CDR3 is TGCGCCAGCAGCCAAGATCCGGGCGGGAGGGGCACAGATACGCAGTATTTT.

This clonotype was observed at least ten times. The chain combines TRBV28 with TRBJ2-7; no firm D call. Germline CDR1 and CDR2: MDHEN and SYDVKM. V was cut by 1 base and J by 1 base, with 8 bases left in between. The CDR3 is made up of 14 amino acids. CDR3 sequence: CASSLSGESYEQYF. As DNA, the CDR3 is TGTGCCAGCAGTTTATCCGGAGAGTCCTACGAGCAGTACTTC.

The rearrangement uses TRBV29-1 and TRBJ2-5, with 7 nucleotides matching TRBD1. The CDR3 spans 14 residues. V lost 1 base to trimming and J lost 2 bases; unmatched junction nucleotides: 4. Germline V gene sequence: CDR1 SQVTM, CDR2 ANQGSEA. For the CDR3, the DNA is TGCAGCGTTGAAGGGGACAGCCAACAAGAGACCCAGTACTTC. It specifies CSVEGDSQQETQYF.

This clonotype has a count of ten or more. The chain has TRBV7-9 and TRBJ1-1; D is unresolved. Germline CDR1 is SEHNR and CDR2 is FQNEAQ (reference sequence). This CDR3 region has 12 residues. V was cut by 5 bases and J by 5 bases, with 9 bases left in between. This CDR3 reads CASSRPSTEAFF. The CDR3 nucleotides read TGTGCCAGCAGCCGCCCCTCGACTGAAGCTTTCTTT.

This clonotype was counted ten times or more. The chain couples TRBV28 to TRBJ1-5, with D uncertain. V was clipped by 3 bases and J by 10 bases, with 10 bases between them. This CDR3 region has 12 residues. The germline CDR1 and CDR2 sequences are MDHEN and SYDVKM. In nucleotides, the CDR3 is TGTGCCAGCAGTTTGGAGGGTGGACCCCAGCATTTT. The encoded protein is CASSLEGGPQHF.

This clonotype showed up just a few times. This sequence joins TRBV4-1 and TRBJ2-3; 8 nucleotides align to TRBD1. Germline loops: CDR1 MGHRA, CDR2 YSYEKL. The CDR3 loop spans 19 amino acids. With 2 bases clipped from V and 2 bases from J, the junction kept 15 bases outside the gene matches. The CDR3 is CASSQPPIPRDRYTDTQYF. The CDR3 nucleotides read TGCGCCAGCAGCCAACCTCCGATACCCCGGGACAGGTACACAGATACGCAGTATTTT.

The J gene is TRBJ2-3, the V gene TRBV29-1, with TRBD1 as a possible D gene (5 bases). Deletions cut 7 bases from V and 4 bases from J, with 21 bases between. The CDR3 spans 15 residues. The germline gives CDR1 SQVTM, CDR2 ANQGSEA. CDR3 amino acids: CSAWILNRLADTQYF. The CDR3 DNA reads as TGCAGCGCATGGATTCTTAACAGGCTGGCAGATACGCAGTATTTT.

The chain joins TRBV19 to TRBJ2-4; weak D call: TRBD2 (5 bases). Between the trimmed V and J ends, which lost 6 bases and 3 bases, there was a span of 15 bases. The germline V gene encodes CDR1 LNHDA and CDR2 SQIVND (reference sequence). The CDR3 has 15 amino acids. Here the CDR3 DNA reads TGTGCCAGTAGCTCTCGGGATGAAATCAAAAACATTCAGTACTTC. It translates to CASSSRDEIKNIQYF.

This clonotype occurred a few times. The chain combines TRBV19 with TRBJ1-5; possible D gene TRBD1, 6 bases. CDR1 and CDR2 from the germline V gene are LNHDA and SQIVND (reference sequence). This CDR3 is 13 amino acids long. Between the trimmed V and J ends, which lost 6 bases and 3 bases, there was a span of 9 bases. CDR3 DNA sequence: TGTGCCAGTAGCGACAGGATCAATCAGCCCCAGCATTTT. This codes for CASSDRINQPQHF. Based on the CDR3 plus reference TRBV19 and TRBJ1-5, the full variable domain is DGGITQSPKYLFRKEGQNVTLSCEQNLNHDAMYWYRQDPGQGLRLIYYSQIVNDFQKGDIAEGYSVSREKKESFPLTVTSAQKNPTAFYLCASSDRINQPQHFGDGTRLSIL.

The rearrangement links TRBV5-1 to TRBJ2-7; tentative D call: TRBD2 (6 bases). Germline loops: CDR1 SGHRS, CDR2 YFSETQ. V lost 4 bases and J lost 2, with 19 bases in between. The CDR3 extends over 16 amino acids. The CDR3 bases are TGCGCCAGCAGCCGGGGACTTACAATCCCTACCTACGAGCAGTACTTC. The encoded protein is CASSRGLTIPTYEQYF. Combining the CDR3 with reference TRBV5-1 and TRBJ2-7 gives the whole variable domain KAGVTQTPRYLIKTRGQQVTLSCSPISGHRSVSWYQQTPGQGLQFLFEYFSETQRNKGNFPGRFSGRQFSNSRSEMNVSTLELGDSALYLCASSRGLTIPTYEQYFGPGTRLTVT.

Ten or more counts support this clonotype. CDR3 protein: CASSLLGGLNTEAFF. CDR3 DNA: TGTGCCAGCAGTTTATTGGGGGGTTTGAACACTGAAGCTTTCTTT. This chain uses TRBV27 with TRBJ1-1, with D perhaps TRBD1 (5 bases). From germline, CDR1 is MNHEY and CDR2 SMNVEV (reference sequence). The CDR3 runs 15 residues. The ends were cut back, 1 base at V and 0 bases at J, with 9 bases in the middle.

This chain uses TRBV12-3 or TRBV12-4 with TRBJ2-1, with D perhaps matching TRBD2 (6 bases). The CDR3 has 17 amino acids. V lost 3 bases and J 2 bases, leaving 17 bases between the germline ends. In DNA, the CDR3 is TGTGCCAGCAGTTTCGGAGGAGGGGTGGAACCCTACAATGAGCAGTTCTTC. The encoded protein is CASSFGGGVEPYNEQFF.

The genes are TRBV28 and TRBJ2-6, with D possibly matching TRBD1 (8 bases). V gave up 11 bases and J gave up 0 bases, with 17 bases separating them. The CDR3 has 16 residues. CDR1 is MDHEN, CDR2 SYDVKM, per germline. The CDR3 DNA reads TGTGCCGGCACCTACAGGGGGGGCTCTGGGGCCAACGTCCTGACTTTC. Protein sequence: CAGTYRGGSGANVLTF.

This chain joins TRBV27 and TRBJ1-5; 9 bases are shared with TRBD1. Germline V CDR1 and CDR2: MNHEY, SMNVEV (reference sequence). Trimming removed 5 bases from V and 6 bases from J; junction bases left unmatched: 8. The CDR3 runs 15 residues. CDR3 DNA: TGTGCCAGCAGTATAACAGGGGGCGCGGTTCAGCCCCAGCATTTT. Translation: CASSITGGAVQPQHF.